Shown below are 27 T cell receptor beta chains from a single sample sequenced in a study of T cells in Graves' hyperthyroidism and ophthalmopathy (dated by TCRdb to the late 2010s). The library relied on multiplex PCR. TCRdb lists the instrument as Illumina HiSeq 2000. Amplification of TCR beta CDR3 regions was carried out from RNA transcripts. For the first round of RT-PCR on the TCR CDR3, the HTBI primer set was used together with the Qiagen OneStep RT-PCR kit. The public reads were reprocessed in TCRdb via fastp at Q25 and MiXCR, keeping in-frame beta chains. When rows share a CDR3 protein, they turn into one entry using the most common DNA and genes. For this sample there are about 350,000 distinct CDR3 sequences; approximately 16% appear just once. The ten largest clones represent approximately 19% of the sample. Sequenced: blood. The receptors come from a woman aged 55-70 years with Graves' ophthalmopathy.

The sample holds many counts of this clonotype. This chain uses TRBV15 with TRBJ2-1, with TRBD2 matching 9 bases. CDR1 LNHNV and CDR2 YYDKDF come from the germline V gene (reference sequence). The CDR3 has 16 residues. J was trimmed by 6 bases and V by 1 base; bases with no gene match: 7. CDR3: CATSRALAGSGNEQFF. DNA of the CDR3: TGTGCCACCAGCAGAGCGCTAGCGGGATCGGGCAATGAGCAGTTCTTC.

V is TRBV20-1 and J is TRBJ2-5; D is possibly TRBD1 or TRBD2 (5 bases each). Germline V gene lookup returns CDR1 DFQATT and CDR2 SNEGSKA (reference sequence). The CDR3 has 12 amino acids. The CDR3 bases are TGCGGGGGTCGGGGTCCTCAAGAGACCCAGTACTTC. The encoded protein is CGGRGPQETQYF.

This clonotype has a count of ten or more. This chain links TRBV3-1 with TRBJ2-2; tentative D call: TRBD2 (6 bases). Germline-derived CDR1 and CDR2 are LGHDT and YNNKEL (reference sequence). This CDR3 contains 14 residues. V lost 4 bases and J 7 bases, leaving 13 bases between the germline ends. This CDR3 is CASSRASADGELFF. The CDR3 bases are TGTGCCAGCAGCCGGGCTAGCGCGGACGGGGAGCTGTTTTTT.

This clonotype was found many times. This rearrangement joins TRBV27 to TRBJ2-3; D is tentatively TRBD1 or TRBD2 (6 bases each). Germline V gene lookup returns CDR1 MNHEY and CDR2 SMNVEV (reference sequence). CDR3 length equals 14 residues. Trimming removed 5 bases from V and 5 bases from J, with 14 bases in between. CDR3: CASSPKGGIDTQYF. The CDR3 nucleotides read TGTGCCAGCAGTCCTAAGGGGGGCATAGATACGCAGTATTTT.

In its sample, this clonotype was seen a few times. This chain uses TRBV7-9 with TRBJ2-3; TRBD2 matches 9 bases. Germline V gives CDR1 SEHNR, CDR2 FQNEAQ (reference sequence). This CDR3 is 14 amino acids long. Unmatched junction bases numbered 3, after V lost 7 bases and J lost 1 base. CDR3 DNA sequence: TGTGCCAGCACCCCTAGCGGGGGCACAGATACGCAGTATTTT. As protein: CASTPSGGTDTQYF.

This CDR3 is CASSIGQGPGNQPQHF. The CDR3 DNA sequence: TGTGCCAGTAGTATAGGACAGGGGCCTGGCAATCAGCCCCAGCATTTT. The chain is built from TRBV19 and TRBJ1-5; TRBD1 agrees at 8 bases. From germline, CDR1 is LNHDA and CDR2 SQIVND (reference sequence). After removal of 1 base from V and 2 bases from J, the junction contained 4 bases not matched to a gene. The CDR3 spans 16 residues.

This chain joins TRBV19 and TRBJ1-2, with 10 bases identical to TRBD1. The CDR3 spans 16 residues. After removal of 4 bases from V and 7 bases from J, the junction contained 12 bases not matched to a gene. Per the germline V gene, CDR1 is LNHDA and CDR2 is SQIVND (reference sequence). The DNA of the CDR3 is TGTGCCAGTAGTAAAGGTCGGACAGGGGGATTGAGTGGCTACACCTTC. Translating it yields CASSKGRTGGLSGYTF.

This clonotype was seen more than once but under ten times. The chain joins TRBV28 to TRBJ2-3, with 10 bases lining up with TRBD2. Germline V gives CDR1 MDHEN, CDR2 SYDVKM. V lost 5 bases to trimming and J lost 2 bases; unmatched junction nucleotides: 13. The CDR3 covers 18 residues. As DNA, the CDR3 is TGTGCCAGCAGTGACATGTCTAGCGGGAGAGGGGTCACAGATACGCAGTATTTT. Residues: CASSDMSSGRGVTDTQYF.

This clonotype has a count of ten or more. The chain combines TRBV6-5 with TRBJ2-7; 9 nucleotides line up with TRBD2. Per germline, CDR1 MNHEY and CDR2 SVGAGI. CDR3 length: 15 amino acids. V shed 2 bases and J 3 bases; nucleotides not matched to a gene: 5. The CDR3 loop is CASSYAGGLNYEQYF. CDR3 DNA: TGTGCCAGCAGTTACGCGGGAGGGCTCAACTACGAGCAGTACTTC.

This rearrangement joins TRBV24-1 to TRBJ2-5; TRBD1 matches at 7 bases. Looked up from germline, CDR1 is KGHDR and CDR2 is SFDVKD. Unmatched junction bases numbered 4, after V lost 8 bases and J lost 5 bases. CDR3 length: 12 residues. The CDR3, as DNA: TGTGCCACCAAGGGGGCGCGGGAGACCCAGTACTTC. Protein product: CATKGARETQYF.

This clonotype was counted at least ten times. The V gene is TRBV24-1, the J gene TRBJ2-5; 8 nucleotides match TRBD2. This CDR3 spans 15 amino acids. CDR1 KGHDR and CDR2 SFDVKD come from the germline V gene. The V and J ends lost 4 bases and 4 bases, in that order; junction bases with no gene match: 7. This CDR3 reads CATSDPAGRGETQYF. CDR3 DNA: TGTGCCACCAGTGACCCCGCCGGGAGGGGAGAGACCCAGTACTTC.

This clonotype was seen at least ten times. J is TRBJ2-1 and V is TRBV27; 10 bases are shared with TRBD2. Trimming cost V 0 bases and J 4 bases; bases outside gene matches: 12. This CDR3 has 19 residues. From germline, CDR1 is MNHEY and CDR2 SMNVEV (reference sequence). The CDR3 loop reads CASSLSQREGGEVYNEQFF. The DNA of the CDR3 is TGTGCCAGCAGTTTATCTCAGCGGGAGGGAGGGGAGGTATACAATGAGCAGTTCTTC.

Remarks on this clonotype: The junction does not match germline at one end; this may be a read error. The gene calls are TRBV20-1 and TRBJ2-4; D remains unclear. Germline V lookup: CDR1 DFQATT, CDR2 SNEGSKA (reference sequence). This CDR3 spans 17 amino acids. The CDR3 DNA is TGCAGTGCTAGAGTGACGGAACTCAGTTTAGCCGAAAACATTCAGTACTTC. Its translation: CSARVTELSLAENIQYF.

The chain links TRBV4-1 to TRBJ2-1, with D tentatively TRBD1 (6 bases). CDR3 length equals 15 residues. V was shortened by 4 bases and J by 0 bases, with 10 bases between the two germline ends. Germline loops: CDR1 MGHRA, CDR2 YSYEKL. The CDR3 coding sequence is TGCGCCAGCAGCCGACAGGTGAGCTCCTACAATGAGCAGTTCTTC. This codes for CASSRQVSSYNEQFF.

This clonotype was seen repeatedly, ten times or more. The chain couples TRBV2 to TRBJ1-1, with D perhaps TRBD1 (6 bases). V was clipped by 5 bases and J by 5 bases, with 18 bases between them. The length of the CDR3 is 15 residues. Germline V gene lookup returns CDR1 SNHLY and CDR2 FYNNEI. The CDR3 spells CASSLQGRSGTEAFF. The CDR3 DNA sequence: TGTGCCAGCAGTTTACAGGGAAGGAGTGGTACTGAAGCTTTCTTT.

The genes are TRBV7-3 and TRBJ2-1; D is tentatively TRBD1 or TRBD2 (5 bases each). The germline V and J ends were trimmed by 5 bases and 5 bases, with 16 bases remaining between them. Per germline, CDR1 SGHTA and CDR2 FQGTGA. The CDR3 is made up of 15 amino acids. CDR3 loop: CASSVSGQVNNEQFF. In DNA, the CDR3 is TGTGCCAGCAGCGTGAGCGGACAAGTAAACAATGAGCAGTTCTTC. Using reference TRBV7-3 and TRBJ2-1 for the parts outside the CDR3, the full variable domain is GAGVSQTPSNKVTEKGKYVELRCDPISGHTALYWYRQSLGQGPEFLIYFQGTGAADDSGLPNDRFFAVRPEGSVSTLKIQRTERGDSAVYLCASSVSGQVNNEQFFGPGTRLTVL.

The chain uses TRBV19 and TRBJ2-5, with a possible D match to TRBD1 (6 bases). CDR3 length: 14 amino acids. The V end lost 5 bases, the J end lost 5 bases, and 15 bases lay between the germline ends. In germline, CDR1 is LNHDA, CDR2 SQIVND (reference sequence). The DNA for the CDR3 is TGTGCCAGTAGTGATTGGACAGAGAGTGAGACCCAGTACTTC. Protein sequence: CASSDWTESETQYF.

This clonotype occurred many times. This chain uses TRBV11-1 with TRBJ1-4; D uncertain. The V gene lost 4 bases and the J gene lost 6 bases, with 18 bases spanning the gap. Germline-derived CDR1 and CDR2 are SGHAT and FQDESV (reference sequence). CDR3 length: 16 amino acids. CDR3 nucleotides: TGTGCCAGCAGCTCAAGCTATGTCAGCCGGGATGAAAAACTGTTTTTT. Protein sequence: CASSSSYVSRDEKLFF.

The V and J genes are TRBV6-1 and TRBJ2-1; weak D call: TRBD2 (5 bases). The CDR3 consists of 13 residues. V gave up 3 bases and J gave up 5 bases, with 8 bases separating them. Per germline, CDR1 MNHNS and CDR2 SASEGT. The CDR3 is CASSDGLDNEQFF. In DNA, the CDR3 is TGTGCCAGCAGTGACGGACTGGACAATGAGCAGTTCTTC.

This clonotype was seen repeatedly, ten times or more. A junction boundary mismatches the germline segment, possibly from a read error. The chain carries TRBV28 and TRBJ2-1, with D possibly TRBD2 on 6 matching bases. The CDR3 contains 14 residues. CDR1 and CDR2 from the germline V gene are MDHEN and SYDVKM. CDR3 protein: CASSPRDSHNEQFF. The CDR3, as DNA: TGTGCCAGCAGTCCGCGGGACTCCCACAATGAGCAGTTCTTC. Full variable domain (rest looked up from reference TRBV28 and TRBJ2-1): DVKVTQSSRYLVKRTGEKVFLECVQDMDHENMFWYRQDPGLGLRLIYFSYDVKMKEKGDIPEGYSVSREKKERFSLILESASTNQTSMYLCASSPRDSHNEQFFGPGTRLTVL.

This clonotype has a count of ten or more. The V gene is TRBV28, the J gene TRBJ2-6; possible D gene TRBD2, 5 bases. The V gene's germline CDR1 is MDHEN and CDR2 SYDVKM. CDR3 length equals 15 residues. With 8 bases removed from V and 0 bases from J, the gap between germline ends came to 11 bases. The CDR3 DNA reads as TGTGCCAGCGCCTCTGGAGGCTCTGGGGCCAACGTCCTGACTTTC. Amino acids: CASASGGSGANVLTF. The full variable domain, rest sourced from reference TRBV28 and TRBJ2-6, is DVKVTQSSRYLVKRTGEKVFLECVQDMDHENMFWYRQDPGLGLRLIYFSYDVKMKEKGDIPEGYSVSREKKERFSLILESASTNQTSMYLCASASGGSGANVLTFGAGSRLTVL.

This clonotype was observed at least ten times. The J gene is TRBJ2-4, the V gene TRBV7-2, with D perhaps assigned TRBD1 or TRBD2 (5 bases each). The CDR3 extends over 14 amino acids. The germline V and J ends were trimmed by 5 bases and 12 bases, with 20 bases remaining between them. The germline V gene has CDR1 SGHTA and CDR2 FQGNSA. The CDR3 loop is CASSTRGQGFTQYF. The CDR3 DNA sequence: TGTGCCAGCAGCACCCGAGGGCAGGGATTCACTCAGTACTTC.

The sample holds many counts of this clonotype. This rearrangement joins TRBV18 to TRBJ1-1; the D gene is possibly TRBD1 (5 bases). The germline V gene has CDR1 KGHSH and CDR2 LQKENI. This CDR3 comprises 12 residues. Between the trimmed V and J ends, which lost 3 bases and 3 bases, there was a span of 5 bases. CDR3 region: CASSPGDTEAFF. CDR3 DNA sequence: TGTGCCAGCTCACCGGGGGACACTGAAGCTTTCTTT.

The gene calls are TRBV11-2 and TRBJ2-7; no clear D gene. This CDR3 spans 15 amino acids. Trimming took 5 bases from V and 2 from J, leaving 16 bases between them. The germline CDR1 and CDR2 sequences are SGHAT and FQNNGV. Written as DNA, the CDR3 is TGTGCCAGCAGCCCTCAGGTTGTCGGACCCTACGAGCAGTACTTC. This sequence encodes CASSPQVVGPYEQYF.

This clonotype has only a few counts. The chain carries TRBV4-2 and TRBJ2-7; 9 positions agree with TRBD2. The length of the CDR3 is 15 residues. V trimming: 3 bases; J trimming: 3 bases; junction bases outside the gene matches: 6. The germline CDR1 and CDR2 sequences are LGHNA and YNFKEQ. For the CDR3, the DNA is TGTGCCAGCAGCCAGTGGTCTAGCGGGAACTACGAGCAGTACTTC. Encoded protein: CASSQWSSGNYEQYF.

This clonotype has a count of ten or more. The chain couples TRBV5-1 to TRBJ2-7, with D possibly matching TRBD1 (6 bases). There are 14 residues in the CDR3. The germline V and J ends were trimmed by 1 base and 6 bases, with 14 bases remaining between them. Germline V lookup: CDR1 SGHRS, CDR2 YFSETQ. CDR3 region: CASSLLVQGGEQYF. CDR3 sequence (DNA): TGCGCCAGCAGCTTGCTGGTACAGGGCGGCGAGCAGTACTTC.

This clonotype has a count of ten or more. CDR3 amino acids: CAISESKGLGDTEAFF. Here the CDR3 DNA reads TGTGCCATCAGTGAGTCGAAAGGGTTAGGCGACACTGAAGCTTTCTTT. The chain employs TRBV10-3 and TRBJ1-1; D is unclear. Germline V gene sequence: CDR1 ENHRY, CDR2 SYGVKD. V lost 0 bases and J lost 3, with 14 bases in between. There are 16 residues in the CDR3.